Following are 23 T cell receptor beta chains from one sample sequenced in a study of patients and donors after allogeneic stem cell transplantation. TCRdb fed the RT-PCR reads into MiXCR, producing one record per CDR3 protein. Found here are more than 55,000 distinct CDR3 sequences, roughly 13% of them singletons; the top ten hold 25% to 40%. Source material: blood, either unsorted or a sorted T cell fraction (not recorded which). The receptors were gathered from a human donor who was either an allogeneic HSCT recipient or a stem cell or donor lymphocyte infusion donor (not recorded which). It is not recorded whose cells these are; they may come from a transplant donor.

This clonotype has only a few counts. V and J are TRBV5-1 and TRBJ2-3; tentatively, D is TRBD1 (5 bases). V was shortened by 4 bases and J by 4 bases, with 13 bases between the two germline ends. Germline lookup yields CDR1 SGHRS and CDR2 YFSETQ. There are 14 residues in the CDR3. CDR3 nucleotide sequence: TGCGCCAGCAGCCCTTGGGGCGACGCAGATACGCAGTATTTT. Protein product: CASSPWGDADTQYF.

This clonotype came up many times. The chain carries TRBV12-3 or TRBV12-4 and TRBJ2-7, with 8 bases aligning to TRBD1. V trimming: 3 bases; J trimming: 3 bases; junction bases outside the gene matches: 1. This CDR3 has 13 residues. The CDR3 loop reads CASSFDRGYEQYF. The CDR3 nucleotides are TGTGCCAGCAGTTTCGACAGGGGCTACGAGCAGTACTTC.

The chain's CDR3 is CASSLAFGRSQETQYF. The CDR3, as DNA: TGTGCCAGCAGCTTGGCTTTTGGACGGTCACAAGAGACCCAGTACTTC. The gene calls are TRBV5-6 and TRBJ2-5; D unclear. V lost 0 bases and J lost 2, with 14 bases in between. CDR3 length: 16 residues. Germline CDR1 and CDR2: SGHDT and YYEEEE.

In its sample, this clonotype was seen once. The chain links TRBV6-6 to TRBJ2-1; 7 nucleotides match TRBD2. Germline V gene sequence: CDR1 MNHNY, CDR2 SVGAGI (reference sequence). The length of the CDR3 is 21 residues. J gave up 5 bases and V 0 bases, and 22 bases lay outside the gene matches. CDR3 region: CASSYSGGSATLYSFDNEQFF. CDR3 nucleotide sequence: TGTGCCAGCAGTTACTCCGGGGGGAGTGCAACCCTATATTCGTTTGACAATGAGCAGTTCTTC.

This rearrangement joins TRBV12-3 or TRBV12-4 to TRBJ2-3; 10 bases are a match to TRBD2. This CDR3 is built from 15 residues. Unmatched junction bases numbered 3, after V lost 6 bases and J lost 0 bases. CDR3 DNA: TGTGCCAGCAGGGAGACTAGCGGGAGCACAGATACGCAGTATTTT. Its protein is CASRETSGSTDTQYF.

This clonotype occurred a few times. The chain combines TRBV10-3 with TRBJ2-5; 11 nucleotides align to TRBD1. Germline V lookup: CDR1 ENHRY, CDR2 SYGVKD. The length of the CDR3 is 15 residues. J was trimmed by 4 bases and V by 4 bases; bases with no gene match: 5. CDR3 loop: CAISGGQGVAETQYF. CDR3 DNA: TGTGCCATCAGTGGGGGACAGGGGGTTGCAGAGACCCAGTACTTC.

The genes are TRBV25-1 and TRBJ1-4; D is undetermined. CDR3 length: 12 residues. Germline CDR1 is MGHDK and CDR2 is SYGVNS. Trimming left V 4 bases short and J 4 bases short, with 4 bases between. This CDR3 reads CASSGINEKLFF. The CDR3 DNA reads as TGTGCCAGCAGTGGCATTAATGAAAAACTGTTTTTT.

The chain carries TRBV14 and TRBJ1-3; no reliable D call. Germline loops: CDR1 SGHDN, CDR2 FVKESK. V lost 6 bases, J lost 0 bases, and 9 bases lay in between. This CDR3 is 14 amino acids long. The CDR3 nucleotides are TGTGCCAGCAGGCGGGGATACTCTGGAAACACCATATATTTT. Translating gives CASRRGYSGNTIYF.

In this sample, this clonotype turned up many times. The chain joins TRBV29-1 to TRBJ1-2; unclear D gene. The germline V and J ends were trimmed by 7 bases and 6 bases, with 9 bases remaining between them. This CDR3 spans 10 amino acids. CDR1 and CDR2 (germline): SQVTM, ANQGSEA. CDR3 in DNA: TGCAGCGCGATCTTTGATGGCTACACCTTC. Encoded protein: CSAIFDGYTF.

The chain carries TRBV7-9 and TRBJ2-7, with D possibly TRBD1 on 5 matching bases. Trimming took off 5 bases at V and 3 bases at J, with 17 bases between the two ends. The germline V gene encodes CDR1 SEHNR and CDR2 FQNEAQ (reference sequence). The CDR3 extends over 15 amino acids. CDR3 sequence: CASSLGNPGLYEQYF. DNA of the CDR3: TGTGCCAGCAGCCTGGGGAATCCAGGGCTCTACGAGCAGTACTTC. Complete variable domain (other parts from reference TRBV7-9 and TRBJ2-7): DTGVSQNPRHKITKRGQNVTFRCDPISEHNRLYWYRQTLGQGPEFLTYFQNEAQLEKSRLLSDRFSAERPKGSFSTLEIQRTEQGDSAMYLCASSLGNPGLYEQYFGPGTRLTVT.

The chain couples TRBV7-2 to TRBJ1-2, with TRBD1 as a possible D gene (6 bases). Germline loops: CDR1 SGHTA, CDR2 FQGNSA. The length of the CDR3 is 16 residues. Trimming pared 3 bases from V and 3 bases from J, leaving 17 bases between. In DNA form, the CDR3 reads TGTGCCAGCAGCTTCGACAGGCTGCACATTGACTATGGCTACACCTTC. Translating gives CASSFDRLHIDYGYTF.

The sample holds many counts of this clonotype. The chain recombines TRBV6-2 or TRBV6-3 with TRBJ2-1; 9 bases fit TRBD1. In germline, CDR1 is MNHEY, CDR2 SVGEGT. V lost 6 bases and J lost 7; bases outside the gene matches: 13. The CDR3 runs 16 residues. CDR3 protein: CASSTLLEDRGNEQFF. The CDR3 nucleotides are TGTGCCAGCAGCACTCTACTCGAAGACAGGGGGAATGAGCAGTTCTTC.

In the case of this clonotype: A read error is likely, as this CDR3 ends without the conserved phenylalanine or tryptophan. The gene calls are TRBV6-5 and TRBJ1-1, with TRBD1 identical over 11 bases. The CDR3 consists of 17 residues. J gave up 3 bases and V 2 bases, and 8 bases lay outside the gene matches. CDR1 and CDR2 from the germline V gene are MNHEY and SVGAGI. The CDR3: CASSYITGTGGDTEAFL. The CDR3 nucleotides read TGTGCCAGCAGTTACATCACCGGGACAGGGGGGGACACTGAAGCTTTCTTG.

The gene calls are TRBV2 and TRBJ2-3; 9 bases line up with TRBD2. Trimming cost V 3 bases and J 6 bases; bases outside gene matches: 7. Germline values: CDR1 SNHLY, CDR2 FYNNEI. The CDR3 is made up of 15 amino acids. The CDR3 sequence: CASSDWREGRDTQYF. The DNA of the CDR3 is TGTGCCAGCAGTGATTGGCGGGAGGGCCGTGATACGCAGTATTTT.

This clonotype has at least ten counts. The chain carries TRBV6-5 and TRBJ2-1; D is unresolved. V lost 0 bases and J 8 bases, leaving 8 bases between the germline ends. Germline V gene data show CDR1 as MNHEY and CDR2 as SVGAGI. This CDR3 is 13 amino acids long. The CDR3 sequence is CASSYSIGHEQFF. CDR3 sequence (DNA): TGTGCCAGCAGTTACTCGATCGGGCATGAGCAGTTCTTC.

This clonotype was seen a handful of times. The chain employs TRBV6-2 or TRBV6-3 and TRBJ2-7; TRBD2 agrees at 8 bases. The CDR3 extends over 15 amino acids. With 2 bases clipped from V and 3 bases from J, the junction kept 6 bases outside the gene matches. The germline CDR1 and CDR2 sequences are MNHEY and SVGEGT. DNA of the CDR3: TGTGCCAGCAGTTACGGGACTAGAACCTACTACGAGCAGTACTTC. The encoded protein is CASSYGTRTYYEQYF.

This clonotype was seen ten or more times. The chain combines TRBV5-1 with TRBJ1-1; D call uncertain. Germline V gives CDR1 SGHRS, CDR2 YFSETQ. Trimming shortened V by 0 bases and J by 2 bases, and 5 bases separated the two germline ends. The CDR3 consists of 13 residues. The CDR3 DNA sequence: TGCGCCAGCAGCTTGGACGTAAACACTGAAGCTTTCTTT. Protein sequence: CASSLDVNTEAFF.

There are a few counts of this clonotype. The chain has TRBV7-8 and TRBJ1-1; D remains unclear. Germline CDR1 reads SGHVS; CDR2 reads FQNEAQ. This CDR3 contains 15 residues. Trimming shortened V by 1 base and J by 7 bases, and 16 bases separated the two germline ends. The CDR3 spells CASSLGAPGWSEAFF. As DNA, the CDR3 is TGTGCCAGCAGCTTAGGAGCACCGGGATGGAGTGAAGCTTTCTTT.

This clonotype showed up many times. This chain links TRBV12-3 or TRBV12-4 with TRBJ1-1; possibly TRBD1 for D (6 bases). With 3 bases removed from V and 3 bases from J, the gap between germline ends came to 17 bases. The CDR3 length is 16 residues. CDR3 sequence reads: CASSFPGQPRYTEAFF. CDR3 sequence (DNA): TGTGCCAGCAGTTTCCCAGGACAGCCTAGGTACACTGAAGCTTTCTTT.

This clonotype has only a few counts. The rearrangement uses TRBV27 and TRBJ2-1, with 12 bases matching TRBD1. Germline loops: CDR1 MNHEY, CDR2 SMNVEV (reference sequence). The CDR3 covers 16 residues. The trim removed 10 bases at V and 4 bases at J, leaving 11 bases unmatched. The CDR3 sequence is CATQDGTGGWYNEQFF. The DNA for the CDR3 is TGTGCCACCCAGGATGGGACAGGGGGCTGGTACAATGAGCAGTTCTTC.

This clonotype was picked up many times. The chain is built from TRBV6-1 and TRBJ1-5; perhaps TRBD1 as D (6 bases). The germline gives CDR1 MNHNS, CDR2 SASEGT. The CDR3 loop spans 14 amino acids. V shed 2 bases and J shed 7 bases, with 12 bases lying between them. For the CDR3, the DNA is TGTGCCAGCAGTGAAATACAGGGTTACCAGCCCCAGCATTTT. It yields the protein CASSEIQGYQPQHF.

This chain uses TRBV15 with TRBJ1-2; D gene uncertain. CDR1 LNHNV and CDR2 YYDKDF come from the germline V gene (reference sequence). The CDR3 loop spans 13 amino acids. Trimming took 0 bases from V and 2 from J, leaving 4 bases between them. This CDR3 reads CATSREYNYGYTF. The CDR3 nucleotides read TGTGCCACCAGCAGAGAGTACAACTATGGCTACACCTTC.

This clonotype showed up many times. The chain has TRBV7-8 and TRBJ1-2; 7 bases are a match to TRBD1. Trimming removed 1 base from V and 7 bases from J; junction bases left unmatched: 15. The CDR3 is 17 residues long. CDR1 and CDR2 (germline): SGHVS, FQNEAQ. CDR3 sequence: CASSLGVWGTVGGGYTF. The CDR3 nucleotides are TGTGCCAGCAGCTTAGGGGTCTGGGGGACAGTCGGAGGTGGCTACACCTTC.